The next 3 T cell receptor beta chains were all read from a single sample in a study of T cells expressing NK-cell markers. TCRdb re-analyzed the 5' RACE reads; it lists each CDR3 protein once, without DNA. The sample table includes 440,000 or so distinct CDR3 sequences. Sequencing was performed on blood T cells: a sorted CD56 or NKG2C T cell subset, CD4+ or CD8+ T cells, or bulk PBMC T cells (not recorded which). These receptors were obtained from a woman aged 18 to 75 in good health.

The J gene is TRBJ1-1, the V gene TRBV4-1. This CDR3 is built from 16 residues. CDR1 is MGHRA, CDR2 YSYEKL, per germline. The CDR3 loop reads CASSQEKRRQNTEAFF.

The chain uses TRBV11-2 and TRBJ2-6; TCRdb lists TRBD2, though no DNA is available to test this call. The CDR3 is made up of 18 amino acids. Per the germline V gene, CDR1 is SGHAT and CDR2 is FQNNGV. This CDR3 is CASSLVSLASSGANVLTF.

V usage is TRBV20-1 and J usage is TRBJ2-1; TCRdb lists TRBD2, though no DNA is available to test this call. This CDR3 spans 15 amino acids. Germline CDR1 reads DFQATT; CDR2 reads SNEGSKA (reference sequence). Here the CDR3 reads CSARDHGASVDEQFF.